This TCR beta chain was identified during a study of blood T cells in healthy people across ages. As regards this clonotype: Its cognate antigen is unknown.

A second PCR, run for about 7 to 11 cycles, used a sample-barcoded 5' primer plus a J-beta primer mix. The authors tagged each cDNA molecule using a template-switch adaptor with 12 random nucleotides. CDR3-containing paired-end reads numbered at least 2.5 million in each sample. TCRdb processed the 5' RACE reads anew with MiXCR; each CDR3 protein has one entry. Of roughly 2 million distinct CDR3 sequences in the sample, roughly 52% are singletons; the top ten hold 2.1%. Each individual donor underwent a draw of about 11 milliliters of peripheral blood. Findings and caveats of the study: It was held that the diversity estimates obtained from one million T cells were underestimates.

Specimen: blood. This TCR came from a woman aged 40 to 55 in good health.

CDR3: CASSYDHRGETQYF. The CDR3 DNA reads TGTGCCAGCAGTTACGACCACAGGGGGGAGACCCAGTACTTC. This chain uses TRBV6-2 or TRBV6-3 with TRBJ2-4; 8 nucleotides align to TRBD1. Judging by the DNA end, TRBJ2-5 fits better; the J call may be wrong. CDR3 length: 14 amino acids. Germline CDR1 MNHEY, CDR2 SVGEGT.